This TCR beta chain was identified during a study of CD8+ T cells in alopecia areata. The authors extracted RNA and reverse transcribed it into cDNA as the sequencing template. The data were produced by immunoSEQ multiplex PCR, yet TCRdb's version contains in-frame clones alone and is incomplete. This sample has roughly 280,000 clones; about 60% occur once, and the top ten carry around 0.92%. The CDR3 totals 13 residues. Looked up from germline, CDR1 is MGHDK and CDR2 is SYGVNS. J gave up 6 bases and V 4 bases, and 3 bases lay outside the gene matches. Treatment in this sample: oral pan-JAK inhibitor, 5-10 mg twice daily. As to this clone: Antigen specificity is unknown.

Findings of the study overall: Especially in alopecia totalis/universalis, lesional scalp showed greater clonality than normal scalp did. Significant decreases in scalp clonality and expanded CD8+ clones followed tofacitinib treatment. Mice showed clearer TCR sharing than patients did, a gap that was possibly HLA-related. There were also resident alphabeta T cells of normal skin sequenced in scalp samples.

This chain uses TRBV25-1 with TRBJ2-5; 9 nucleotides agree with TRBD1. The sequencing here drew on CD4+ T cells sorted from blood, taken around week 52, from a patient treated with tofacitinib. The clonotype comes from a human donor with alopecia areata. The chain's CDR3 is CASSVGTGQTQYF. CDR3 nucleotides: TGTGCCAGCAGTGTAGGGACAGGGCAGACCCAGTACTTC.